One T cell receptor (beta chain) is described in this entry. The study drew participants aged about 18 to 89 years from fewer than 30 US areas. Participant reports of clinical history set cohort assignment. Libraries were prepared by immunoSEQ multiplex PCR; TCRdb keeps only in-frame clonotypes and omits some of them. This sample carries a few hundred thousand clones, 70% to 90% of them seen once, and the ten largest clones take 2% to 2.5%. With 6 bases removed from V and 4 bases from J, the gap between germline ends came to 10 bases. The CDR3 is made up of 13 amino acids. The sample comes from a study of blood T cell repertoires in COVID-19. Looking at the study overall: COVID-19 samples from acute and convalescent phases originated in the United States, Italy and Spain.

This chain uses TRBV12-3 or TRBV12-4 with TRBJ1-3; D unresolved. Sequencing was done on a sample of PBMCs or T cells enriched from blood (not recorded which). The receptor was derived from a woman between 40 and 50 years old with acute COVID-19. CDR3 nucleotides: TGTGCCAGCAGCTTTAACGGGGGAAACACCATATATTTT. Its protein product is CASSFNGGNTIYF.